This is a list of T cell receptor beta chains from one sample in a study of long-term antiretroviral therapy in people with HIV. TCRdb's copy holds only in-frame clones and misses some; the assay was immunoSEQ multiplex PCR. The repertoire consists of tens of thousands of clones, with roughly 82% occurring once and the leading ten covering roughly 14%. This specimen was unsorted PBMCs, taken 0.3 years after starting antiretroviral therapy. These receptors all come from a man in his late teens or twenties with HIV. CDR3s include the opening cysteine and the closing phenylalanine or tryptophan. The order of the fields is V gene, J gene, clone size, D gene, CDR3 protein, CDR3 DNA. A D gene is named only where the DNA matches it firmly. The size entry is marked missing in some rows and otherwise reads once, few, many or a size class.

TRBV9	TRBJ1-3	.	.	CASSVGAAVNTIYF	TGTGCCAGCAGCGTAGGAGCGGCGGTAAACACCATATATTTT
TRBV27	TRBJ2-1	.	TRBD2	CASKIGTSGRDNEQFF	TGTGCCAGCAAAATCGGGACTAGCGGGAGGGATAATGAGCAGTTCTTC
TRBV5-5	TRBJ1-5	.	.	CASSFGGGFNQPQHF	TGTGCCAGCAGCTTTGGAGGGGGGTTCAATCAGCCCCAGCATTTT
TRBV19	TRBJ1-1	.	.	CASSYWMNTEAFF	TGTGCCAGTAGTTATTGGATGAACACTGAAGCTTTCTTT
TRBV6-5	TRBJ2-5	.	.	CASSPLRGTQYF	TGTGCCAGCAGTCCTCTGCGGGGGACCCAGTACTTC
TRBV13	TRBJ2-3	.	TRBD2	CASAKRGGLTDTQYF	TGTGCCAGCGCCAAGCGGGGGGGCCTCACAGATACGCAGTATTTT
TRBV9	TRBJ1-2	.	.	CASSPPGGRDYGYTF	TGTGCCAGCAGCCCTCCGGGGGGGCGAGACTATGGCTACACCTTC
TRBV28	TRBJ2-7	.	.	CASSPWQSRDEQYF	TGTGCCAGCAGTCCCTGGCAGAGTAGGGACGAGCAGTACTTC
TRBV5-1	TRBJ2-7	.	.	CASSLAMGATFYEQYF	TGCGCCAGCAGCTTGGCCATGGGGGCTACTTTCTACGAGCAGTACTTC
TRBV6-5	TRBJ2-3	.	.	CASSYPSGGTDTQYF	TGTGCCAGCAGTTACCCGTCAGGGGGCACAGATACGCAGTATTTT
TRBV15	TRBJ2-1	.	.	CATSSGSSYNEQFF	TGTGCCACCAGCAGCGGCAGCTCCTACAATGAGCAGTTCTTC
TRBV7-9	TRBJ1-5	.	.	CASSQDIQPQHF	TGTGCCAGCAGCCAGGACATTCAGCCCCAGCATTTT
TRBV11-2	TRBJ1-1	.	.	CASSRHPEAFF	TGTGCCAGCAGTCGACATCCCGAAGCTTTCTTT
TRBV27	TRBJ1-1	.	.	CASSLSTVLNTEAFF	TGTGCCAGCAGTTTATCGACAGTTCTGAACACTGAAGCTTTCTTT
TRBV7-9	TRBJ1-4	.	.	CASRQNGGGREKLFF	TGTGCCAGCAGACAGAACGGTGGGGGAAGAGAAAAACTGTTTTTT
TRBV2	TRBJ1-2	.	TRBD1	CASSDRQGRLNGYTF	TGTGCCAGCAGTGACCGACAGGGACGGTTGAATGGCTACACCTTC
TRBV11-2	TRBJ1-3	few	.	CASSPWVASGNTIYF	TGTGCCAGCAGCCCGTGGGTTGCCTCTGGAAACACCATATATTTT
TRBV29-1	TRBJ2-7	.	TRBD1	CSVGTGPYEQYF	TGCAGCGTTGGGACAGGGCCCTACGAGCAGTACTTC
TRBV7-9	TRBJ2-1	few	.	CASSLAVSPSRSNEQFF	TGTGCCAGCAGCTTAGCGGTTTCACCTTCTAGGTCCAATGAGCAGTTCTTC
TRBV11-2	TRBJ2-1	.	.	CASSLLRGRTYNEQFF	TGTGCCAGCAGCTTGCTTAGGGGACGGACCTACAATGAGCAGTTCTTC